These 18 T cell receptor beta chains were all obtained from the same sample, sequenced in a study of T cells in Graves' hyperthyroidism and ophthalmopathy (dated by TCRdb to between 2018 and 2020). Receptor libraries were prepared by multiplex PCR. The listed sequencing device is Illumina HiSeq 2000. Amplification of TCR beta CDR3 regions was carried out from RNA transcripts. The first round of RT-PCR for the TCR CDR3 was performed with the HTBI primer set and the Qiagen OneStep RT-PCR kit. TCRdb applied fastp at Q25 and MiXCR to the public reads, then kept only in-frame beta chains. When rows share a CDR3 protein, they turn into one entry using the most common DNA and genes. The sample data list 750,000 to 950,000 distinct CDR3 sequences, and 38% of these were observed just once. The top ten hold around 9.3% of the sample. Sequenced input: blood. The source is a man younger than 35 with Graves' hyperthyroidism.

The chain couples TRBV15 to TRBJ2-3; the match to TRBD2 covers 8 bases. Per germline, CDR1 LNHNV and CDR2 YYDKDF (reference sequence). The CDR3 has 15 amino acids. Germline trimming cut 1 base from V and 5 bases from J; bases unmatched to any gene: 5. CDR3 loop: CATSRAGGPGDTQYF. CDR3 coding DNA: TGTGCCACCAGCAGAGCGGGGGGGCCGGGAGATACGCAGTATTTT.

This clonotype was detected only a few times. The chain has TRBV2 and TRBJ2-7; D is unclear. The CDR3 has 8 residues. The germline gives CDR1 SNHLY, CDR2 FYNNEI. V lost 6 bases and J lost 7, with 1 base in between. CDR3 nucleotide sequence: TGTGCCAGCAGAGAGCAGTACTTC. Amino acids: CASREQYF.

This clonotype was observed at least ten times. The V call is TRBV7-9, the J call TRBJ2-7, with D possibly being TRBD2 (5 bases). The CDR3 covers 14 residues. Deletions cut 6 bases from V and 2 bases from J, with 14 bases between. CDR1 is SEHNR and CDR2 is FQNEAQ in the germline V gene (reference sequence). In DNA form, the CDR3 reads TGTGCCAGCAGTCGCACGACTACTACCTACGAGCAGTACTTC. Protein product: CASSRTTTTYEQYF.

The chain couples TRBV12-3 or TRBV12-4 to TRBJ1-2, with D unclear. V lost 6 bases and J lost 2, with 16 bases in between. The CDR3 runs to 15 residues. CDR3 nucleotides: TGTGCCAGCAGCCCCGAGTGGGCAGGAAACTATGGCTACACCTTC. Protein: CASSPEWAGNYGYTF.

J is TRBJ2-7 and V is TRBV20-1; 15 bases match TRBD2. CDR1 DFQATT and CDR2 SNEGSKA come from the germline V gene (reference sequence). Trimming took 6 bases from V and 6 from J; bases not matched to a gene: 12. CDR3 length: 16 residues. The DNA of the CDR3 is TGCAGTGCCCCGAAGACCGGACTAGCGGGAGGGGGCGAGCAGTACTTC. Residues: CSAPKTGLAGGGEQYF.

A note on this clonotype: At one boundary the junction diverges from the germline segment, which might be a read error. This chain joins TRBV10-3 and TRBJ1-5; possible D gene TRBD1, 6 bases. Germline values: CDR1 ENHRY, CDR2 SYGVKD. The length of the CDR3 is 14 residues. CDR3 bases: TGTCCCATCAGACAGGAGGGAGCTAGTCAGCCCCAGCATTTT. Amino acid sequence: CPIRQEGASQPQHF.

This clonotype was seen at least ten times. The CDR3 loop is CASRATGSGNQPQHF. Written as DNA, the CDR3 is TGTGCCAGCAGAGCGACAGGGAGCGGCAATCAGCCCCAGCATTTT. The chain has TRBV6-6 and TRBJ1-5; 7 bases fit TRBD1. The CDR3 contains 15 residues. From germline, CDR1 is MNHNY and CDR2 SVGAGI (reference sequence). The V gene end was trimmed by 6 bases and the J gene end by 2 bases; junction bases not matched to a gene: 7.

This clonotype was observed a few times. V usage is TRBV5-5 and J usage is TRBJ1-4; D is possibly TRBD1 (5 bases). This CDR3 is 14 amino acids long. In germline, CDR1 is SGHKS, CDR2 YYEKEE (reference sequence). V dropped 0 bases and J dropped 8 bases, with 11 bases sitting between them. CDR3 DNA sequence: TGTGCCAGCAGCTTGGGACAGAAGGGAGAAAAACTGTTTTTT. The encoded protein is CASSLGQKGEKLFF.

CDR3 nucleotide sequence: TGTGCCAGCAGCTCCTTTGGTACTAGCCTGTACCAAGAGACCCAGTACTTC. It is translated as CASSSFGTSLYQETQYF. This sequence joins TRBV7-2 and TRBJ2-5; tentatively, D is TRBD2 (6 bases). This CDR3 has 17 amino acids. CDR1 is SGHTA and CDR2 is FQGNSA in the germline V gene. V was clipped by 4 bases and J by 0 bases, with 18 bases between them.

This clonotype showed up many times. A junction end diverges from the germline sequence, so it may reflect a read error. This rearrangement joins TRBV5-1 to TRBJ1-2; D is undetermined. The CDR3 loop spans 13 amino acids. Germline-derived CDR1 and CDR2 are SGHRS and YFSETQ. The CDR3 protein is CASSLDGDYGYTF. CDR3 in DNA: TGTGCCAGCAGCTTAGACGGAGACTATGGCTACACCTTC.

This clonotype was seen ten or more times. CDR3 sequence: CASGEVSPQHF. The DNA of the CDR3 is TGTGCCAGTGGGGAAGTAAGCCCCCAGCATTTT. V is TRBV9 and J is TRBJ1-5; no definite D call. Germline CDR1 SGDLS, CDR2 YYNGEE. The CDR3 length is 11 residues. The V gene lost 8 bases and the J gene lost 10 bases, with 13 bases spanning the gap.

This chain connects TRBV5-6 to TRBJ2-5; the D gene could be TRBD1 or TRBD2 (6 bases each). CDR1 is SGHDT, CDR2 YYEEEE, per germline. V lost 4 bases, J lost 7 bases, and 20 bases lay in between. The CDR3 loop spans 15 amino acids. The CDR3 reads CASSDVGGPGVTQYF. The DNA of the CDR3 is TGTGCCAGCAGCGATGTAGGGGGGCCGGGAGTGACCCAGTACTTC.

This clonotype was observed a few times. The junction departs from the called germline gene at one end, perhaps through a read error. The chain employs TRBV7-6 and TRBJ2-2; TRBD2 agrees at 9 bases. The length of the CDR3 is 17 residues. The germline gives CDR1 SGHVS, CDR2 FNYEAQ. The chain's CDR3 is CASSLAGTAPNTGELFF. The CDR3 DNA sequence: TGTGCCAGCAGCCTAGCGGGAACCGCTCCGAACACCGGGGAGCTGTTTTTT.

This clonotype was seen more than once but under ten times. J is TRBJ2-5 and V is TRBV4-1, with TRBD2 matching over 9 bases. Trimming at V came to 0 bases and at J to 5 bases, leaving 16 bases not matched to a gene. CDR3 length: 19 residues. Germline V CDR1 and CDR2: MGHRA, YSYEKL. CDR3 nucleotides: TGCGCCAGCAGCCAAGATGTGGGGACTAGCTGGGTGGTACGGGAGACCCAGTACTTC. Encoded protein: CASSQDVGTSWVVRETQYF.

This chain uses TRBV25-1 with TRBJ2-7; D is possibly TRBD2 (5 bases). V was shortened by 1 base and J by 6 bases, with 10 bases between the two germline ends. The CDR3 runs to 13 residues. Germline CDR1 and CDR2: MGHDK and SYGVNS. The CDR3 DNA is TGTGCCAGCAGTGAATCTGAGGGTAGCGAGCAGTACTTC. This translates into CASSESEGSEQYF.

This rearrangement joins TRBV7-8 to TRBJ1-2; D unclear. The germline gives CDR1 SGHVS, CDR2 FQNEAQ. Trimming pared 5 bases from V and 8 bases from J, leaving 15 bases between. The length of the CDR3 is 13 residues. This CDR3 reads CASSPELSGGYTF. The CDR3 DNA sequence: TGTGCCAGCAGCCCCGAACTGAGCGGGGGCTACACCTTC.

V gene TRBV7-2 combines with J gene TRBJ1-4; D unclear. Trimming shortened V by 1 base and J by 5 bases, and 17 bases separated the two germline ends. The CDR3 covers 17 residues. Germline CDR1 is SGHTA and CDR2 is FQGNSA. Written as DNA, the CDR3 is TGTGCCAGCAGCTTAGATGGGCAAGGGAGATTAAATGAAAAACTGTTTTTT. Its translation: CASSLDGQGRLNEKLFF.

The genes are TRBV7-2 and TRBJ1-1, with a tentative D call TRBD1 (6 bases). The CDR3 runs 12 residues. V lost 5 bases and J lost 7, with 11 bases in between. Germline CDR1 reads SGHTA; CDR2 reads FQGNSA. As DNA, the CDR3 is TGTGCCAGCAGCGAACAGGGTCGTGAAGCTTTCTTT. Amino acids: CASSEQGREAFF. The variable domain in full, completed from reference TRBV7-2 and TRBJ1-1, reads GAGVSQSPSNKVTEKGKDVELRCDPISGHTALYWYRQSLGQGLEFLIYFQGNSAPDKSGLPSDRFSAERTGGSVSTLTIQRTQQEDSAVYLCASSEQGREAFFGQGTRLTVV.